The entry that follows covers one TCR beta chain sequence. The antigen is unknown. This record belongs to a study of cytomegalovirus exposure and HLA in healthy donors. General study findings and limits: Reports indicate that TCR beta sequences accurately predicted the HLA-A and HLA-B alleles of most subjects.

Germline values: CDR1 LNHNV, CDR2 YYDKDF (reference sequence). V lost 1 base and J 2 bases, leaving 8 bases between the germline ends. The length of the CDR3 is 15 residues. Researchers ran the PCR with 60 Vbeta and 13 Jbeta primers. The table came from immunoSEQ multiplex PCR; TCRdb's copy has only in-frame clones and leaves some out. The profile shows about 110,000 clones, around 69% of them singletons. The V and J genes are TRBV15 and TRBJ2-2; D is unclear. The source of this sequence is a man between 18 and 29 years old in good health and CMV-seronegative. The sample was PBMCs. CDR3 residues: CATSRGQTNTGELFF. CDR3 nucleotide sequence: TGTGCCACCAGCAGAGGCCAGACTAACACCGGGGAGCTGTTTTTT.